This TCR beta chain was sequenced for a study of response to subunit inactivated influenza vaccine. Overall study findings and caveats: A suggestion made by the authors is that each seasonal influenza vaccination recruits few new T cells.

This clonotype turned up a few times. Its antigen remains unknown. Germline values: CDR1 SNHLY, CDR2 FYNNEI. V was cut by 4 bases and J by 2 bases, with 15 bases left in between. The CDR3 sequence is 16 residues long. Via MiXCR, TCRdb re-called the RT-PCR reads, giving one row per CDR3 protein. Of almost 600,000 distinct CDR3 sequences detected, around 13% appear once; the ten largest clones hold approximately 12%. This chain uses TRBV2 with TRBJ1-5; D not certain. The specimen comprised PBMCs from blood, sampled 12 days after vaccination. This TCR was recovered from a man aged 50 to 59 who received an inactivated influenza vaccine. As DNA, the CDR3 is TGTGCCAGCAGTGGCAACAAGGCTAGGGGCAATCAGCCCCAGCATTTT. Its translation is CASSGNKARGNQPQHF.